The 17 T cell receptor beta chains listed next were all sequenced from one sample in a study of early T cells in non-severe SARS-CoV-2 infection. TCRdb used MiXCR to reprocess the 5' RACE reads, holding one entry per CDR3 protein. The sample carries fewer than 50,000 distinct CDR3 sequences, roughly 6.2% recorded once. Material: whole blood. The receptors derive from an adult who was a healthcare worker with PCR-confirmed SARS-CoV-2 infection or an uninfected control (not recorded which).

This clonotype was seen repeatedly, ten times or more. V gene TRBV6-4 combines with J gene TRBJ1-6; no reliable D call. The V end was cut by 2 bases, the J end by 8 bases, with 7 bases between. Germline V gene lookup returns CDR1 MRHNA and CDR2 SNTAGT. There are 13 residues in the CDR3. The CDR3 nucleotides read TGTGCCAGCAGTGACAGGGAAGATTCACCCCTCCACTTT. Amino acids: CASSDREDSPLHF.

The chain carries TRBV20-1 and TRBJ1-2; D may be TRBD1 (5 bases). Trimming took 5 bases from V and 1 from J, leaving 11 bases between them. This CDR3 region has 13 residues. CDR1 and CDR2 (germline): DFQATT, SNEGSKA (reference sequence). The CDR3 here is CSAGGANNYGYTF. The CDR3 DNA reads TGCAGTGCTGGGGGTGCAAATAACTATGGCTACACCTTC.

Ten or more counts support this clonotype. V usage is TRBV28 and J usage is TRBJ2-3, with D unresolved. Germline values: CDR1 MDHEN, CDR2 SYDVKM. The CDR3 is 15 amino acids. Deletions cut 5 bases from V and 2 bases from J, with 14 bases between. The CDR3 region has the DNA TGTGCCAGCAGTCCCCCGGACGAACTCACAGATACGCAGTATTTT. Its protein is CASSPPDELTDTQYF.

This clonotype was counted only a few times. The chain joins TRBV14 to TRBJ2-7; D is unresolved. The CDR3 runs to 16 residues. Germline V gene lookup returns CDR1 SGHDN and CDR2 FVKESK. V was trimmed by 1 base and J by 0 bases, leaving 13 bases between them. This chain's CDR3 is CASSQATGFSSYEQYF. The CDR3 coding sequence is TGTGCCAGCAGCCAAGCTACTGGATTCAGCTCCTACGAGCAGTACTTC.

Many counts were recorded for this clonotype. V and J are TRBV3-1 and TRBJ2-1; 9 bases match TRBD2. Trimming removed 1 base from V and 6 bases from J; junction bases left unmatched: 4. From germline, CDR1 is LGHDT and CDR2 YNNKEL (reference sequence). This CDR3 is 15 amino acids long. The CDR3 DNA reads TGTGCCAGCAGCCAAGGAGCGGGGGGCTTCAATGAGCAGTTCTTC. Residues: CASSQGAGGFNEQFF.

The CDR3: CASSSLGPAGTDTQYF. The CDR3 nucleotides read TGTGCCAGCAGTTCACTGGGACCGGCGGGCACAGATACGCAGTATTTT. The gene calls are TRBV27 and TRBJ2-3, with D tentatively TRBD1 or TRBD2 (5 bases each). The CDR3 sequence is 16 residues long. V was trimmed by 4 bases and J by 1 base, leaving 15 bases between them. Germline V gene sequence: CDR1 MNHEY, CDR2 SMNVEV (reference sequence).

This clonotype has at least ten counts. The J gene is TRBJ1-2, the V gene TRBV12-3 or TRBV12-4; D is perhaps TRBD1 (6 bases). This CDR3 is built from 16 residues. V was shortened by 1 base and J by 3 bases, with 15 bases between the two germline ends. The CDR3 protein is CASSLEGRGTDYGYTF. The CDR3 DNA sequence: TGTGCCAGCAGTTTAGAGGGCAGGGGAACGGACTATGGCTACACCTTC.

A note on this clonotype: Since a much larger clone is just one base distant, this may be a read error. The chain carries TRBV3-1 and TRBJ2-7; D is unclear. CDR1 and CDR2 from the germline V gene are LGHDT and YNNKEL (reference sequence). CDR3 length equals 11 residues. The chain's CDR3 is CASSQSGEHYF. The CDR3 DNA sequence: TGTGCCAGCAGCCAAAGTGGCGAGCATTACTTC.

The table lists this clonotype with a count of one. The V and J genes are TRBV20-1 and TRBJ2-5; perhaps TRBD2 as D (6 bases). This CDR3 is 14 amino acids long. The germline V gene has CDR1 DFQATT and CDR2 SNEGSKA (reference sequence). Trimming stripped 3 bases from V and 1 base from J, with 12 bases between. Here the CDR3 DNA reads TGCAGTGCTAGCGCGACTAGTTTCCAAGAGACCCAGTACTTC. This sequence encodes CSASATSFQETQYF.

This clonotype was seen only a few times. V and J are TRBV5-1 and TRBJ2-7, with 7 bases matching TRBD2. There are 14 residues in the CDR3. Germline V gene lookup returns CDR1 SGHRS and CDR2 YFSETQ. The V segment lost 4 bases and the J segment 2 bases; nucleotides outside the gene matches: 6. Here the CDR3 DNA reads TGCGCCAGCAGCCCCGCCGGGGGGACCTACGAGCAGTACTTC. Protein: CASSPAGGTYEQYF.

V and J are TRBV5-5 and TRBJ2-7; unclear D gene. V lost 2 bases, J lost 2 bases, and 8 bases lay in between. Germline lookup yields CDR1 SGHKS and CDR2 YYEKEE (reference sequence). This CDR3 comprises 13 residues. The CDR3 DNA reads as TGTGCCAGCAGCTTCGACACTCCCTACGAGCAGTACTTC. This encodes CASSFDTPYEQYF.

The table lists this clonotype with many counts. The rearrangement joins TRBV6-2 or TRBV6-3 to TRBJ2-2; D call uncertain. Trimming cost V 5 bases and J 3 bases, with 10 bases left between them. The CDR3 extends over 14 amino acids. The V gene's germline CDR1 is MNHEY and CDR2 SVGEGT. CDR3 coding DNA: TGTGCCAGCAGTAATGGCGGACACACCGGGGAGCTGTTTTTT. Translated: CASSNGGHTGELFF.

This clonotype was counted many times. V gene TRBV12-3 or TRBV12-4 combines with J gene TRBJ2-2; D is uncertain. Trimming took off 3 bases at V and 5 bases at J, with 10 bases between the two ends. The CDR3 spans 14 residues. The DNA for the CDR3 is TGTGCCAGCAGTTTTCTGGGTAGGACCGGGGAGCTGTTTTTT. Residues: CASSFLGRTGELFF.

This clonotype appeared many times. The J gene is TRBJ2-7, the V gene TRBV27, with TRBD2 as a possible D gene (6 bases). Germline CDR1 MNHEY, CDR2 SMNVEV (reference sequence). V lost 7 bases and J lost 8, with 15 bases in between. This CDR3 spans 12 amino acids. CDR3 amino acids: CASTTGVGKQYF. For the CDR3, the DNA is TGTGCCAGCACCACGGGGGTTGGAAAGCAGTACTTC.

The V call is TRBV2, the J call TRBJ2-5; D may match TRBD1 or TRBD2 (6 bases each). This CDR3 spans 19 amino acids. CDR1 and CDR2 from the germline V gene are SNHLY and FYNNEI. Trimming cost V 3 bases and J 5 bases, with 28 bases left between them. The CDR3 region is CASSEPEGGSPGISETQYF. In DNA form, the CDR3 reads TGTGCCAGCAGTGAGCCAGAGGGGGGATCACCGGGCATATCCGAGACCCAGTACTTC.

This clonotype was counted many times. DNA for the CDR3: TGTGCCAGCAGCTCGTACTCCGGGACTAGCTTGGATACGCAGTATTTT. Protein sequence: CASSSYSGTSLDTQYF. The chain employs TRBV5-6 and TRBJ2-3; 9 bases map to TRBD2. V shed 3 bases and J 6 bases; nucleotides not matched to a gene: 11. The CDR3 sequence is 16 residues long. Germline loops: CDR1 SGHDT, CDR2 YYEEEE.

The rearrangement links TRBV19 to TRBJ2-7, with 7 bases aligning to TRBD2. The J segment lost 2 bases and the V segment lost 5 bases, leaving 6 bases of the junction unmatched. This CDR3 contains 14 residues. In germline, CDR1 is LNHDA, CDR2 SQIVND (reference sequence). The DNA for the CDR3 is TGTGCCAGTAGTCCCCGGGGGGAAACCTACGAGCAGTACTTC. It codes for CASSPRGETYEQYF.